The 21 T cell receptor beta chains given below trace back to one sample, sequenced in a study of glioma-infiltrating T cells after dendritic cell vaccination. TCRdb keeps only in-frame clones here, not all; method: immunoSEQ multiplex PCR. This table has roughly 98,000 clones, more than 75% appearing once. Material: blood, obtained before dendritic cell vaccination. Source of these receptors: a human donor with glioblastoma.

This clone was detected only once. This chain joins TRBV9 and TRBJ2-7; 11 bases match TRBD1. CDR1 SGDLS and CDR2 YYNGEE come from the germline V gene. The trim removed 0 bases at V and 3 bases at J, leaving 2 bases unmatched. This CDR3 contains 15 residues. For the CDR3, the DNA is TGTGCCAGCAGCGTAGCTGGGACAGGGGGCTACGAGCAGTACTTC. It codes for CASSVAGTGGYEQYF.

This clone was found once. The chain couples TRBV7-2 to TRBJ2-7; 10 nucleotides align to TRBD1. Germline values: CDR1 SGHTA, CDR2 FQGNSA. J was trimmed by 2 bases and V by 1 base; bases with no gene match: 5. This CDR3 spans 16 amino acids. CDR3 nucleotides: TGTGCCAGCAGCTTAGACCGGACAGGGGGTACCTACGAGCAGTACTTC. As protein: CASSLDRTGGTYEQYF. The full variable domain, with the rest looked up from reference TRBV7-2 and TRBJ2-7, is GAGVSQSPSNKVTEKGKDVELRCDPISGHTALYWYRQSLGQGLEFLIYFQGNSAPDKSGLPSDRFSAERTGGSVSTLTIQRTQQEDSAVYLCASSLDRTGGTYEQYFGPGTRLTVT.

The rearrangement joins TRBV27 to TRBJ2-2; a possible D gene is TRBD1 (6 bases). The CDR3 is 16 amino acids. Germline CDR1 is MNHEY and CDR2 is SMNVEV (reference sequence). V was shortened by 5 bases and J by 4 bases, with 17 bases between the two germline ends. The CDR3 DNA follows: TGTGCCAGCAGTCCCCAGGAGGACAGTTCCACCGGGGAGCTGTTTTTT. As protein: CASSPQEDSSTGELFF.

The V gene is TRBV5-4, the J gene TRBJ2-2; 9 bases fit TRBD2. CDR1 and CDR2 (germline): SGHNT, YYREEE (reference sequence). V gave up 0 bases and J gave up 1 base; unmatched junction bases: 4. The CDR3 runs 17 residues. CDR3 amino acids: CASSLGGLAGNTGELFF. DNA for the CDR3: TGTGCCAGCAGCTTGGGGGGACTAGCTGGGAACACCGGGGAGCTGTTTTTT.

This chain joins TRBV5-5 and TRBJ2-7; D gene ambiguous. V was shortened by 2 bases and J by 0 bases, with 15 bases between the two germline ends. This CDR3 contains 16 residues. CDR1 SGHKS and CDR2 YYEKEE come from the germline V gene (reference sequence). The chain's CDR3 is CASSLTTDIYSYEQYF. CDR3 sequence (DNA): TGTGCCAGCAGCTTAACGACCGACATCTACTCCTACGAGCAGTACTTC.

The chain couples TRBV6-5 to TRBJ2-2; D perhaps matches TRBD2 (7 bases). V was trimmed by 7 bases and J by 4 bases, leaving 13 bases between them. Germline V gene sequence: CDR1 MNHEY, CDR2 SVGAGI. This CDR3 is 14 amino acids long. CDR3 residues: CASMVGGRTGELFF. The CDR3 DNA sequence: TGTGCCAGCATGGTCGGGGGGCGCACCGGGGAGCTGTTTTTT.

The chain couples TRBV4-1 to TRBJ2-7, with 10 bases identical to TRBD1. V dropped 1 base and J dropped 3; count of bases not matched to a gene: 15. The CDR3 is 19 residues long. In germline, CDR1 is MGHRA, CDR2 YSYEKL. CDR3 sequence: CASSQGNAPGTGVYYEQYF. As DNA, the CDR3 is TGCGCCAGCAGCCAAGGTAACGCCCCCGGGACAGGGGTCTACTACGAGCAGTACTTC.

The V and J genes are TRBV5-4 and TRBJ2-5; 7 bases line up with TRBD1. The end of the DNA is better explained by TRBJ2-7, so the J call may be wrong. There are 12 residues in the CDR3. Per germline, CDR1 SGHNT and CDR2 YYREEE (reference sequence). CDR3 sequence: CASSPDRYEQYF. The CDR3 bases are TGTGCCAGCAGCCCGGACAGGTACGAGCAGTACTTC.

The chain couples TRBV14 to TRBJ2-7, with TRBD2 matching 10 bases. The CDR3 loop spans 16 amino acids. J was trimmed by 3 bases and V by 4 bases; bases with no gene match: 9. CDR1 is SGHDN and CDR2 is FVKESK in the germline V gene. Here the CDR3 DNA reads TGTGCCAGCAGCCTCCTTCAAACTAGCGGGAACTACGAGCAGTACTTC. Translation: CASSLLQTSGNYEQYF.

The genes are TRBV7-2 and TRBJ2-7; 12 bases agree with TRBD2. This CDR3 has 15 residues. V shed 0 bases and J 7 bases; nucleotides not matched to a gene: 4. The germline V gene encodes CDR1 SGHTA and CDR2 FQGNSA. The CDR3 DNA sequence: TGTGCCAGCAGCTTAGCTCTAGCGGGAGGGAGGGAGCAGTACTTC. Its translation is CASSLALAGGREQYF.

The chain's CDR3 is CASSEERTGRETQYF. The CDR3 DNA reads TGTGCCAGCAGTGAAGAAAGGACAGGGAGGGAGACCCAGTACTTC. This chain connects TRBV2 to TRBJ2-5; 8 bases match TRBD1. Germline lookup yields CDR1 SNHLY and CDR2 FYNNEI. This CDR3 has 15 amino acids. After removal of 1 base from V and 5 bases from J, the junction contained 6 bases not matched to a gene.

V usage is TRBV4-3 and J usage is TRBJ2-4, with TRBD1 matching over 9 bases. The junction had 5 bases not matched to a gene; V was cut back by 1 base and J by 7 bases. The CDR3 spans 15 residues. Germline lookup yields CDR1 LGHNA and CDR2 YSLEER. The CDR3 nucleotides read TGCGCCAGCAGCCAAGGCTTGGGACAGGGCAACATTCAGTACTTC. Translation gives CASSQGLGQGNIQYF.

V usage is TRBV15 and J usage is TRBJ1-4, with TRBD1 as a possible D gene (5 bases). The CDR3 has 17 residues. Germline V gene lookup returns CDR1 LNHNV and CDR2 YYDKDF (reference sequence). The V end lost 0 bases, the J end lost 3 bases, and 14 bases lay between the germline ends. The CDR3 is CATSREGREVANEKLFF. The CDR3, as DNA: TGTGCCACCAGCAGAGAGGGCAGGGAGGTGGCTAATGAAAAACTGTTTTTT.

Details on this clone: Other DNA sequences in this specimen translate into the identical CDR3. The chain recombines TRBV19 with TRBJ1-5; 7 positions agree with TRBD1. Germline CDR1 LNHDA, CDR2 SQIVND (reference sequence). The V and J ends lost 5 bases and 3 bases, in that order; junction bases with no gene match: 4. This CDR3 has 14 amino acids. The chain's CDR3 is CASSPTGNNQPQHF. The CDR3 DNA is TGTGCCAGTAGTCCGACAGGGAACAATCAGCCCCAGCATTTT.

The rearrangement uses TRBV7-3 and TRBJ2-6; D may be TRBD2 (5 bases). Trimming took off 3 bases at V and 4 bases at J, with 16 bases between the two ends. Germline V lookup: CDR1 SGHTA, CDR2 FQGTGA. This CDR3 is 17 amino acids long. In DNA, the CDR3 is TGTGCCAGCAGCTTGATCAGCGGAACCACCGGGGCCAACGTCCTGACTTTC. It specifies CASSLISGTTGANVLTF.

The chain is built from TRBV27 and TRBJ1-5; D unclear. CDR1 is MNHEY and CDR2 is SMNVEV in the germline V gene (reference sequence). This CDR3 has 13 amino acids. The V gene lost 2 bases and the J gene lost 1 base, with 3 bases spanning the gap. CDR3: CASSLESNQPQHF. As DNA, the CDR3 is TGTGCCAGCAGTTTAGAGAGCAATCAGCCCCAGCATTTT.

This chain joins TRBV28 and TRBJ1-5; 8 nucleotides agree with TRBD1. Germline V gene lookup returns CDR1 MDHEN and CDR2 SYDVKM. The CDR3 loop spans 18 amino acids. The ends lost 5 bases at V and 0 bases at J; junction bases unmatched: 12. The CDR3 is CASSPPLGTGDSNQPQHF. The CDR3 DNA reads TGTGCCAGCAGTCCACCTCTCGGGACAGGCGATAGCAATCAGCCCCAGCATTTT.

This clone was seen just once. J is TRBJ2-5 and V is TRBV6-5; no reliable D call. CDR1 is MNHEY and CDR2 is SVGAGI in the germline V gene. Trimming took off 0 bases at V and 3 bases at J, with 11 bases between the two ends. The CDR3 consists of 15 residues. As DNA, the CDR3 is TGTGCCAGCAGTTACTCGATTACAAACAAAGAGACCCAGTACTTC. Encoded protein: CASSYSITNKETQYF.

V gene TRBV5-8 combines with J gene TRBJ2-1; possible D gene TRBD1, 6 bases. The CDR3 length is 14 residues. Trimming left V 4 bases short and J 8 bases short, with 16 bases between. Germline V gene lookup returns CDR1 SGHTS and CDR2 YDEGEE. The CDR3 loop is CASSSGGADYEQFF. Here the CDR3 DNA reads TGTGCCAGCAGCAGTGGGGGCGCTGATTATGAGCAGTTCTTC.

The chain recombines TRBV5-4 with TRBJ1-2, with 9 bases matching TRBD1. Germline values: CDR1 SGHNT, CDR2 YYREEE (reference sequence). The junction had 6 bases not matched to a gene; V was cut back by 0 bases and J by 3 bases. The CDR3 length is 16 residues. The CDR3 reads CASSLGGDRVDYGYTF. The CDR3 DNA follows: TGTGCCAGCAGCTTGGGAGGGGACAGGGTGGACTATGGCTACACCTTC.

The rearrangement links TRBV7-6 to TRBJ2-2; TRBD2 matches 8 bases. The CDR3 is made up of 15 amino acids. V shed 5 bases, J shed 6 bases, and the junction held 8 bases outside the gene matches. Germline loops: CDR1 SGHVS, CDR2 FNYEAQ. The CDR3 region has the DNA TGTGCCAGCAGCGTCGCGGGACTAGGTTCCGGGGAGCTGTTTTTT. As protein: CASSVAGLGSGELFF.